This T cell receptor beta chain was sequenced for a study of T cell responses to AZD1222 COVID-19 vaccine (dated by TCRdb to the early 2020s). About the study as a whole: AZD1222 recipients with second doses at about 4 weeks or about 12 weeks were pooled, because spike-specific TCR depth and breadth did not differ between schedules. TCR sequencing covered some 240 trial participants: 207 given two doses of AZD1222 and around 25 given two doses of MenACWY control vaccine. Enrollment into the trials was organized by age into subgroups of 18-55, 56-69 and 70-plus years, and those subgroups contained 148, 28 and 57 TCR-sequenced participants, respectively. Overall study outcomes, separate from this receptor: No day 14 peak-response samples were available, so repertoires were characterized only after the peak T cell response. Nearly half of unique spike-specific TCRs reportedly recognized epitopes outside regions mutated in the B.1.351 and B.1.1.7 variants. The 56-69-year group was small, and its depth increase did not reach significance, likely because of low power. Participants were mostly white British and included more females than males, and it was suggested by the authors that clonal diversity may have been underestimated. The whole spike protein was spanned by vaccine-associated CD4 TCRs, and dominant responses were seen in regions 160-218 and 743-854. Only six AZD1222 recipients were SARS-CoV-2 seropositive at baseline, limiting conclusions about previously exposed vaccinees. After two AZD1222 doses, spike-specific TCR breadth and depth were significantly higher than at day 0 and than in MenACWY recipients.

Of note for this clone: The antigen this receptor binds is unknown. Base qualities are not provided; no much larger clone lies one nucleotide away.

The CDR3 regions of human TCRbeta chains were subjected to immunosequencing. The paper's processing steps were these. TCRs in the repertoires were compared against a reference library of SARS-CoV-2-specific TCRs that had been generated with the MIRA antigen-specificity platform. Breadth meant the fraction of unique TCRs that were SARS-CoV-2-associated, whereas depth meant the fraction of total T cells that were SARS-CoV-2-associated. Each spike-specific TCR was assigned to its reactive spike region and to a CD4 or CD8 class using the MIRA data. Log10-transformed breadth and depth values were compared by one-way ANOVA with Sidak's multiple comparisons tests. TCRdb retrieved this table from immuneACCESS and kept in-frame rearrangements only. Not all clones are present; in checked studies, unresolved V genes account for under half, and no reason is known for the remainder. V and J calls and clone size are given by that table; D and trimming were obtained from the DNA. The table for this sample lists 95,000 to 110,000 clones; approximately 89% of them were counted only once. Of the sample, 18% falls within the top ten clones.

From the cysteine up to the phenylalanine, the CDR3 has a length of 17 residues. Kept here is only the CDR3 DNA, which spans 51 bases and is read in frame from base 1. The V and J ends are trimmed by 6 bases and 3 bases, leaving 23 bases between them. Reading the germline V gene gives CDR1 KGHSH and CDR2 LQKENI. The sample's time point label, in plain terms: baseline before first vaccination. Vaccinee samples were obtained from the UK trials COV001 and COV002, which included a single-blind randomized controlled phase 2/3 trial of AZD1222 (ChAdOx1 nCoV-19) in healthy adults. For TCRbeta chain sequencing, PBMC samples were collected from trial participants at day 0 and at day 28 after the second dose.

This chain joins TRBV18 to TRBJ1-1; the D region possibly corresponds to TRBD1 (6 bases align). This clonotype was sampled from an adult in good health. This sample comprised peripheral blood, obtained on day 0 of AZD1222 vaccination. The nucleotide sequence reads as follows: TGTGCCAGCTCTTACGGGGTCTCCGGGGGCGCGGACACTGAAGCTTTCTTT. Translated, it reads CASSYGVSGGADTEAFF.